Listed below are T cell receptor beta chains from one sample, sequenced in a study of regulatory T cells in long-lasting Graves disease. Using its own MiXCR run on the multiplex PCR reads, TCRdb lists one record per CDR3 protein. The sample carries around 460,000 distinct CDR3 sequences, around a fifth recorded once. The starting material was peripheral blood mononuclear cells (PBMCs), obtained when the disease was refractory, from a patient treated with antithyroid drugs. Receptors originate from a female donor with Graves disease. CDR3s include the opening cysteine and the closing phenylalanine or tryptophan. A D gene is named only where the DNA matches it firmly. Expanded clones get a size class; other rows say once, few or many, or leave the size out.

>TRBV11-2|TRBD1|many|TRBJ2-7
TGTGCCAGCAGCTTAGTCGGGGACAGTACCGAGCAGTACTTC
CASSLVGDSTEQYF
>TRBV7-8|TRBD2|NA|TRBJ2-3
TGTGCCAGCAGCTTTCGACTAGCGGGGAGCACAGATACGCAGTATTTT
CASSFRLAGSTDTQYF
>TRBV7-9|NA|NA|TRBJ1-6
TGTGCCAGCAGCTTAAGTTTCGAGAATTCACCCCTCCACTTT
CASSLSFENSPLHF
>TRBV7-9|NA|few|TRBJ2-5
TGTGCCAGCAGCCAGAAAAAGACCCAGTACTTC
CASSQKKTQYF
>TRBV20-1|TRBD2|many|TRBJ2-5
TGCAGTGCGCCGGGACTAGCGGGAGGTAAAGGAGAGACCCAGTACTTC
CSAPGLAGGKGETQYF
>TRBV10-3|TRBD1|few|TRBJ2-7
TGTGCCATCAGTGAAGGGACAGGGACACGAGCAGGATACTTC
CAISEGTGTRAGYF
>TRBV20-1|NA|once|TRBJ1-1
TGCAGTGCTCCCTGGGGGGGGAGAGGGAAAACTGAAGCTTTCTTT
CSAPWGGRGKTEAFF
>TRBV5-1|NA|many|TRBJ1-6
TGTGCCAGCTCTCCTGATTATAATTCACCCCTCCACTTT
CASSPDYNSPLHF
>TRBV7-9|NA|NA|TRBJ2-1
TGTGCCAGCAGCCCCAAAATTCTTAGCGGCGTTAGCTCCTACAATGAGCAGTTCTTC
CASSPKILSGVSSYNEQFF
>TRBV5-1|TRBD1|few|TRBJ1-2
TGCGCCAGCGGTGGGACAGCTAACTATGGCTACACCTTC
CASGGTANYGYTF
>TRBV20-1|NA|NA|TRBJ1-1
TGCAGTGCCCGGGTGGGCAGCACGGACACTGAAGCTTTCTTT
CSARVGSTDTEAFF
>TRBV24-1|NA|many|TRBJ2-2
TGTGCCACCAGTGACCCAACAGGGTTCACCGGGGAGCTGTTTTTT
CATSDPTGFTGELFF
>TRBV2|NA|many|TRBJ2-2
TGTGCCAGCAGGAAAGAAGACAGGTACACCGGGGAGCTGTTTTTT
CASRKEDRYTGELFF
>TRBV3-1|NA|NA|TRBJ1-6
TGTGCCAGCAGCCAAGTCCAGGAGGGAAATTCACCCCTCCACTTT
CASSQVQEGNSPLHF
>TRBV11-2|NA|NA|TRBJ2-4
TGTGCCAGCAGCTTAATTAAAGGACGGAAAAACATTCAGTACTTC
CASSLIKGRKNIQYF
>TRBV3-1|NA|NA|TRBJ2-5
TGTGCCAGCAGCCAAAGTCCTGTCTCCGAGGATCTTCAAGAGACCCAGTACTTC
CASSQSPVSEDLQETQYF
>TRBV29-1|NA|many|TRBJ2-7
TGCAGCGTTGGTGATAGCTCCTACGAGCAGTACTTC
CSVGDSSYEQYF
>TRBV7-2|TRBD1|NA|TRBJ1-2
TGTGCCAGCAGCCGCAGGGGGTGGCATGGCTACACCTTC
CASSRRGWHGYTF
>TRBV11-2|TRBD1|NA|TRBJ2-5
TGTGCCAGCAGCTCGGAAGACAGGGGGAGGGAGACCCAGTACTTC
CASSSEDRGRETQYF
>TRBV28|TRBD1|many|TRBJ2-1
TGTGCCAGCAGTTTACGACAGGGGAATGAGCAGTTCTTC
CASSLRQGNEQFF
>TRBV3-1|NA|NA|TRBJ1-5
TGTGCCAGCAGCCAAGAAGCTTGGGGTCAGCCCCAGCATTTT
CASSQEAWGQPQHF
>TRBV27|NA|many|TRBJ2-7
TGTGCCAGCAGTTTATTAGGACTCCTTGGGGCTATTGACGAGCAGTACTTC
CASSLLGLLGAIDEQYF
>TRBV20-1|NA|few|TRBJ2-7
TGCAGTGCTAGAGATAACGGGGGAGACCAAATTACCTACGAGCAGTACTTC
CSARDNGGDQITYEQYF
>TRBV15|NA|NA|TRBJ2-7
TGTGCCACCAGCAGAGACTCAGGGGCCACTATCTACGAGCAGTACTTC
CATSRDSGATIYEQYF
>TRBV20-1|TRBD1|few|TRBJ1-1
TGCAGTGCTAGGGCCCCAGGCAGGGGGCTATACACTGAAGCTTTCTTT
CSARAPGRGLYTEAFF
>TRBV3-1|TRBD2|few|TRBJ2-5
TGTGCCAGCAGCCACCGCGGGAGGCCCGATACAGAGACCCAGTACTTC
CASSHRGRPDTETQYF
>TRBV28|NA|many|TRBJ2-7
TGTGCCAGCAGTTTGGGCAGGGTCGGCGAGCAGTACTTC
CASSLGRVGEQYF
>TRBV28|TRBD1|many|TRBJ1-1
TGTGCCAGCCAGGGGGGCGGTATGGACACTGAAGCTTTCTTT
CASQGGGMDTEAFF
>TRBV20-1|NA|many|TRBJ1-2
TGCAGTGCTCTACGCAGGGAGGCGGAGGGCTACACCTTC
CSALRREAEGYTF
>TRBV2|NA|many|TRBJ2-7
TGTGCCAGCAGTGAAGGGGCAGGCGAGCAGTACTTC
CASSEGAGEQYF
>TRBV12-3/TRBV12-4|NA|many|TRBJ2-2
TGTGCCAGCAGTTTAGCACAGAACACCGGGGAGCTGTTTTTT
CASSLAQNTGELFF
>TRBV3-1|NA|NA|TRBJ2-5
TGTGCCAGCAGCCAGTCCTGGGACGGCGCGACCCAGTACTTC
CASSQSWDGATQYF
>TRBV7-2|NA|many|TRBJ2-5
TGTGCCAGCAGCTTATCAACAGGGAAGGCGGTGGAGACCCAGTACTTC
CASSLSTGKAVETQYF
>TRBV9|TRBD2|NA|TRBJ2-5
TGTGCCAGCAGCGTAGGACTAGCGGGAGCTTTCCAAGAGACCCAGTACTTC
CASSVGLAGAFQETQYF
>TRBV19|NA|NA|TRBJ2-7
TGTGCCAGTAGTACCCCCGGGGTTTACGAGCAGTACTTC
CASSTPGVYEQYF
>TRBV6-5|NA|many|TRBJ2-5
TGTGCCAGCAGTTCCGGCGTGGTGGAGACCCAGTACTTC
CASSSGVVETQYF
>TRBV6-1|NA|many|TRBJ1-2
TGTGCCAGCAGTCCTGAGAACTATGGCTACACCTTC
CASSPENYGYTF
>TRBV2|NA|many|TRBJ2-2
TGTGCCAGCAGAGTCAGCGCGAACACCGGGGAGCTGTTTTTT
CASRVSANTGELFF
>TRBV28|NA|many|TRBJ1-1
TGTGCCAGCAGCAGCAAGGGGGGAGTGGACACTGAAGCTTTCTTT
CASSSKGGVDTEAFF
>TRBV6-1|NA|few|TRBJ2-6
TGTGCCAGCAGGGGCGGCGTTATCCTCTCTGGGGCCAACGTCCTGACTTTC
CASRGGVILSGANVLTF
>TRBV28|TRBD1|many|TRBJ2-5
TGTGCCAGCACCCTAAAAAAATTCGGGACAGGGAGGCAAGAGACCCAGTACTTC
CASTLKKFGTGRQETQYF
>TRBV19|TRBD1|NA|TRBJ2-2
TGTGCCAGTACCTTGCCCGGGACAGGGCTCGCCGGGGAGCTGTTTTTT
CASTLPGTGLAGELFF
>TRBV6-2/TRBV6-3|NA|many|TRBJ2-7
TGTGCCAGCAGTTACAGGCAGCGCGAGCAGTACTTC
CASSYRQREQYF
>TRBV24-1|NA|few|TRBJ2-2
TGTGCCACCAGTGATGGCGCCTCGAACACCGGGGAGCTGTTTTTT
CATSDGASNTGELFF
>TRBV3-1|NA|NA|TRBJ1-3
TGTGCCAGCAGCCAAGATGTTACATTGGGAAACACCATGTATTTT
CASSQDVTLGNTMYF
>TRBV4-3|TRBD2|few|TRBJ2-7
TGCGCCAGCAGCCAAGAACCAGCGGGAGAGTCCTACGAGCAGTACTTC
CASSQEPAGESYEQYF
>TRBV12-3/TRBV12-4|TRBD2|few|TRBJ2-1
TGTGCCAGCAGTTTAGGTAGCGGGGGCTTACTTGAGCAGTTCTTC
CASSLGSGGLLEQFF
>TRBV5-5|NA|NA|TRBJ1-1
TGTGCCAGCAGCCCGTCCCAGGGGACTTACACTGAAGCTTTCTTT
CASSPSQGTYTEAFF
>TRBV13|TRBD2|NA|TRBJ2-1
TGTGCCAGCAGCCTCAGACTAGCGGGGCGGTACAATGAGCAGTTCTTC
CASSLRLAGRYNEQFF
>TRBV12-3/TRBV12-4|TRBD2|few|TRBJ2-2
TGTGGTTGGCTAGCGGGATACACCGGGGAGCTGTTTTTT
CGWLAGYTGELFF
>TRBV13|TRBD1|NA|TRBJ1-2
TGTGCCAGCAGTTTCCAGGGGGCAGCGGGCTACACCTTC
CASSFQGAAGYTF
>TRBV5-6|NA|few|TRBJ1-5
TGTGCCAGCAGCTCCGGGGGGAATAGGCAGCCCCAGCATTTT
CASSSGGNRQPQHF
>TRBV12-3/TRBV12-4|NA|many|TRBJ1-4
TGTGCCAGCACCCAAAGTGGGTCCAATAATGAAAAACTGTTTTTT
CASTQSGSNNEKLFF
>TRBV5-1|NA|NA|TRBJ1-6
TGCGCCAGCAGCTTGACTGAGGGCTCCTCGGCCCTCCACTTT
CASSLTEGSSALHF
>TRBV29-1|NA|many|TRBJ1-5
TGCAGCGTTGGTGACAGCTACAATCAGCCCCAGCATTTT
CSVGDSYNQPQHF
>TRBV29-1|NA|many|TRBJ2-7
TGCAGCGAGGGACGCACCTACGAGCAGTACTTC
CSEGRTYEQYF
>TRBV20-1|TRBD2|many|TRBJ2-7
TGCAGTGCTGGGACTAGCGGGGCCTACGAGCAGTACTTC
CSAGTSGAYEQYF
>TRBV2|TRBD2|many|TRBJ2-5
TGTGCCAGCAGGGCCAGGACTAGCCCAGAGACCCAGTACTTC
CASRARTSPETQYF
>TRBV18|TRBD2|NA|TRBJ2-5
TGTGCCAGCTCACCACGATCTAGCGGGAGGCTGAAAGAGACCCAGTACTTC
CASSPRSSGRLKETQYF